This TCR beta chain was obtained from a study of OX40 agonist ivuxolimab in advanced cancers. Study summary: Ivuxolimab, an antibody acting as an agonist of OX40 (CD134), was used to treat patients. A male proportion of over 75% was recorded, with mean age approximately 60 years and range roughly 20 to 90. Antecedent anti-PD-1, anti-PD-L1 or anti-CTLA-4 therapy was permissible, with roughly 40% having received some.

The data were produced by immunoSEQ multiplex PCR, yet TCRdb's version contains in-frame clones alone and is incomplete. The table has 60,000 to 70,000 clones, about 88% seen once; the top ten hold 0.27%. The germline V gene has CDR1 SGHRS and CDR2 YFSETQ. This CDR3 has 14 residues. The germline V and J ends were trimmed by 6 bases and 0 bases, with 9 bases remaining between them. The sample here was CD4+ or CD8+ T cells sorted from blood, taken in a trial of the OX40 agonist ivuxolimab. The chain is built from TRBV5-1 and TRBJ1-4, with D tentatively TRBD1 (5 bases). This clonotype was obtained from an adult with an advanced solid tumor such as melanoma, head and neck, liver or kidney cancer. Here the CDR3 reads CASKTTATNEKLFF. CDR3 DNA sequence: TGCGCCAGCAAAACGACAGCAACTAATGAAAAACTGTTTTTT.